The sequence of this T cell receptor beta chain was determined in a study of control samples from healthy donors and cancer patients. This CDR3 is 16 amino acids long. Trimming took 0 bases from V and 7 from J; bases not matched to a gene: 7. CDR1 and CDR2 (germline): SGHVS, FQNEAQ. Some clones are missing from TCRdb's copy, which holds only in-frame ones; the method was immunoSEQ multiplex PCR. The table has roughly 100,000 clones, just over 90% seen once. This TCR derives from a woman aged 18-30 years in good health. What was sequenced was blood. V and J are TRBV7-8 and TRBJ2-7, with TRBD2 identical over 12 bases. This chain's CDR3 is CASSLAPLAGGREQYF. DNA for the CDR3: TGTGCCAGCAGCTTAGCGCCCCTAGCGGGGGGGAGAGAGCAGTACTTC.